This TCR beta chain was documented in a study of blood T cells in healthy people across ages (dated by TCRdb to the mid-2010s). A note on the overall study: In model experiments, roughly one uniquely barcoded TCR beta cDNA molecule per two T cells was captured by template switching. The study measured age-related changes in TCR beta repertoire diversity using deep sequencing normalized with unique cDNA molecular identifiers. Four age groups were formed from the donors: young (average about 15 years), middle-aged (less than 40), aged (roughly 58) and long-lived (around 82). The study analyzed two additional independent replicas of 1 million unique cDNA reads from the same blood draw for two donors, one aged 18 to 30 and one aged 80 or older.

Summary of the overall study and its limitations: Since profiling was done on bulk unsorted PBMCs, naive and antigen-experienced compartments could not be conclusively compared. Estimates of total diversity based on one million sequenced T cells were regarded as lower bounds and as underestimates. The percentage of naive T cells measured by flow cytometry correlated strongly with observed TCR beta diversity. The CMV infection status of donors was not known, potentially confounding age-related changes in expanded clonotypes. Observed TCR beta diversity per million T cells fell roughly linearly with age, and a significant reduction was already apparent by age about 38. Compared with the aged group, the long-lived group had more naive CD4+ T cells, fewer expanded clones and increased TCR diversity, a pattern suggesting age selection.

The approximately 41 donors, aged about 6 to 90 years, were systemically healthy Caucasian individuals from Russia. Each donor gave approximately 9.4 milliliters of peripheral blood, drawn into EDTA-treated Vacutainer tubes. Ficoll-Paque density-gradient centrifugation was used to isolate PBMCs, with at least 6.5 million per sample. Trizol reagent was used to extract total RNA from PBMCs, with at least 6 micrograms per sample. The percentages of naive CD45RAhigh/CD27high T cells were determined by flow cytometry on a PBMC aliquot from every donor. A distance of 6 bases separates the germline ends of V and J, which lose 4 bases and 2 bases respectively. Including cysteine and phenylalanine, the CDR3 has 12 amino acids. The only DNA kept is the CDR3, 36 bases in frame from the first base. The germline V gene supplies CDR1 MDHEN and CDR2 SYDVKM. The library was generated by 5' RACE. TCRdb shows the sequencer as Illumina HiSeq 2500. A second PCR of roughly 7 to 11 cycles was performed with a sample-barcoded 5' primer and a J-beta primer mix. A unique molecular identifier was introduced onto each TCR beta cDNA molecule by a template-switch 5' adaptor carrying 12 random nucleotides. Each sample yielded at least 2.5 million CDR3-containing paired-end reads. First-strand cDNA synthesis was performed from all RNA using the Mint cDNA synthesis kit, with priming by a TRBC-specific oligonucleotide. Following uracil-DNA glycosylase treatment, all cDNA underwent a first 18-cycle PCR with the universal primers M1SS and BC2_uni_R. The original pipeline was this. Each sample was normalized by randomly selecting 1 million high-quality reads, each carrying a distinct molecular identifier. Reads sharing molecular identifiers were discarded rather than binned into consensus sequences. CDR3 identification, clonotype clustering and error correction used MiTCR with a Q25 quality threshold and the strictest error-elimination algorithm. A nonparametric unseen species model with Euler transformation was used to estimate lower-bound total TCR beta diversity. TCRdb reprocessed the public reads (quality trimming at Q25 with fastp, clone calling with MiXCR) and kept in-frame beta chains. CDR3 protein sequences are deduplicated, and each keeps its most common genes and DNA. What appears here as the V and J calls and clone size reflects TCRdb's work, not the paper's. This sample gives roughly 1,100,000 distinct CDR3 sequences in total; 20% to 25% of them show up just once. The top ten clones comprise 0.65% to 0.75% of the sample.

For this clonotype: What this receptor recognizes is not known. Base qualities are not provided; no much larger clone lies one nucleotide away.

The data also belong to a second study, concerning T cells of mothers and their children. The second publication reports: Nine systemically healthy Caucasian individuals, comprising three mothers and their six children, were included as donors. cDNA synthesis used all of the extracted RNA, with around 1.5 ug of RNA in each 15 ul reaction. In the second PCR, the M1S primer introduced both the sample barcodes and 2-4 random nucleotides. Over 10 million TCR beta CDR3 reads came from each mother, compared with 2.5 million to 3.5 million reads from each child. Thymic selection shapes the output of TCR recombination in a similar way in related and unrelated pairs, and inherited differences have a minor effect. Normalized repertoire overlap was always found to be slightly, but never significantly, higher in related mother-child pairs than in unrelated mother-child pairs. Persistent microchimeric T cell clones were not detected, at a sensitivity of roughly 100 clones per million clonotypes. Deep NGS was used in the study to compare the TCR beta repertoires of mothers and children and to look for features that separate related mother-child pairs from unrelated individuals. Mothers averaged around 43 +/- 4 years of age and children averaged roughly 11 +/- 4 years. After adapter ligation with NEBNext reagents, the libraries were sequenced on Illumina HiSeq 2000 with 100+100 nt paired-end reads. Mother and child libraries were prepared a month apart and sequenced in separate runs to prevent cross-contamination. Each donor had between about 450,000 and 2,100,000 distinct TCR beta clonotypes identified. Naive TCR beta clonotypes were estimated from low-frequency clonotypes matched to each donor's FACS-determined naive share, without sorting.

Material: blood. The sequence was obtained from a girl aged 2 to 9 in good health. The chain is made from TRBV28 and TRBJ2-7; no D gene call is confident. The DNA sequence is given as TGTGCCAGCAGTTACAAGCCCTACGAGCAGTACTTC. This encodes CASSYKPYEQYF. Reference TRBV28 and TRBJ2-7 proteins supply the regions before and after the CDR3; the full variable domain is: DVKVTQSSRYLVKRTGEKVFLECVQDMDHENMFWYRQDPGLGLRLIYFSYDVKMKEKGDIPEGYSVSREKKERFSLILESASTNQTSMYLCASSYKPYEQYFGPGTRLTVT.